The TCR beta chain under discussion was sequenced for a study of OX40 agonist ivuxolimab in advanced cancers. Libraries were prepared by immunoSEQ multiplex PCR; TCRdb keeps only in-frame clonotypes and omits some of them. The table has around 40,000 clones, 75% to 90% seen once. Notes on the study in general: Nonresponders included some who also had low normalized T-cell clonal expansion. The work left the antigen specificity of expanded peripheral T cells undetermined. In the 0.1 to 3.0 mg/kg range, CD4+ and CD8+ blood T cells had expanded clonally by week 6. Expanded clones were, on average, more numerous in CD8+ T cells than in CD4+.

This CDR3 has 12 amino acids. Trimming left V 2 bases short and J 9 bases short, with 5 bases between. CDR1 is MNHNS and CDR2 is SASEGT in the germline V gene. Points on this clone: The antigen is unknown.

This chain links TRBV6-1 with TRBJ1-6, with D unclear. This receptor was obtained from an adult with an advanced solid tumor such as melanoma, head and neck, liver or kidney cancer. Sequencing used CD4+ or CD8+ T cells sorted from blood, obtained in a trial of the OX40 agonist ivuxolimab. CDR3: CASSEIRSPLHF. The CDR3 DNA follows: TGTGCCAGCAGTGAAATCCGTTCACCCCTCCACTTT.